This paragraph reports one TCR beta chain. The source of the sample is a study of shared clonotypes between healthy human individuals. In the naive CD8 group, cells lacked CD45RO and were positively selected for CCR7, so terminally differentiated effector memory CD45RA+ cells were left out. Generated by immunoSEQ multiplex PCR, the TCRdb table keeps only in-frame clones and is missing some. Here the sample spans about 800,000 clones, approximately 97% being singletons. This sequence originates from a man aged 25-40 years in good health. Material for sequencing was naive CD8+ T cells sorted from blood.

In DNA form, the CDR3 reads TGTGCCAGCAGTCCACCTCCACTCTGGGCCGGGGAGCTGTTTTTT. Translated: CASSPPPLWAGELFF. The chain recombines TRBV6-5 with TRBJ2-2; D not resolved. The V gene's germline CDR1 is MNHEY and CDR2 SVGAGI. V lost 5 bases and J 6 bases, leaving 16 bases between the germline ends. CDR3 length: 15 residues.